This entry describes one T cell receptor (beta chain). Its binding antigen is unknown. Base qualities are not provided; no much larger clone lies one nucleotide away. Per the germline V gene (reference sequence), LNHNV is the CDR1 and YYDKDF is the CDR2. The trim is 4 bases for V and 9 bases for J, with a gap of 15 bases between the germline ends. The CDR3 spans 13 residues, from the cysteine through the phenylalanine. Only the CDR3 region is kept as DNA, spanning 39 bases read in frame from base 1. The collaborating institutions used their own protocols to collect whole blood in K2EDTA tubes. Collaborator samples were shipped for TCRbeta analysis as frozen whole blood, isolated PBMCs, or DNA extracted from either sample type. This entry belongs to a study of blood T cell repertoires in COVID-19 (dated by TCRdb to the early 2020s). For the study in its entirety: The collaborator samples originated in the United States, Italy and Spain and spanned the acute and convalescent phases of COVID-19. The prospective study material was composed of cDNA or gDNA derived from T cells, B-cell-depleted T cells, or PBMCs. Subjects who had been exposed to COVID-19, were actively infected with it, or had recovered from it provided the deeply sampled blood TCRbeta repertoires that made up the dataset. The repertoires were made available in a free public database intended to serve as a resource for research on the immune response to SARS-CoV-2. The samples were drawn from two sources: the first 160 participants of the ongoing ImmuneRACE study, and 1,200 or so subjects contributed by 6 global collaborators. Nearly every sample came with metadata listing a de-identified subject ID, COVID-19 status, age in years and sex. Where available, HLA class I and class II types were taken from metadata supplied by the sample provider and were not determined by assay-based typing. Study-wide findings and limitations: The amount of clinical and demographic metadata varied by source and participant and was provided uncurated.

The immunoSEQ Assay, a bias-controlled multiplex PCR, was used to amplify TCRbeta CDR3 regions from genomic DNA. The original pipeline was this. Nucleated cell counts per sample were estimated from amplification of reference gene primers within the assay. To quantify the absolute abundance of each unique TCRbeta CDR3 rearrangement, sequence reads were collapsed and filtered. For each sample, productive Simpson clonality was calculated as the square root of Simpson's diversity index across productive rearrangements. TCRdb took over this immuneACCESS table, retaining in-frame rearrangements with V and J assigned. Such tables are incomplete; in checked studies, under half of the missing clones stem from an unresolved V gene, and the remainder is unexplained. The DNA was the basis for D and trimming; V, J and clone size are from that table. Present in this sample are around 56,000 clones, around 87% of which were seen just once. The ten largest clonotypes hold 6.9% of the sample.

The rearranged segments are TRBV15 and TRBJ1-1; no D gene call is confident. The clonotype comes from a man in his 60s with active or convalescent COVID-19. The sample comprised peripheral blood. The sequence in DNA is TGTGCCACCAGCACCAGAGGAAGGTCGAAAGCTTTCTTT. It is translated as CATSTRGRSKAFF.